Shown below are 5 T cell receptor beta chains from a single sample sequenced in a study of PD-L1 blockade in urothelial cancer (dated by TCRdb to 2017 to 2019). The time point label, read with the paper, signifies: pretreatment peripheral blood. The method was the immunoSEQ multiplex PCR assay. TCRdb's version of the immuneACCESS table is confined to in-frame rearrangements and falls short of the full clone set. An unresolved V gene accounts for under half of the shortfall where checked; the remainder is of unknown origin. Across this sample there are about 86,000 clones, with about 83% seen only once. About 15% of the sample belongs to the ten largest clones. The input for sequencing was PBMCs, taken around atezolizumab (anti-PD-L1) treatment. The receptors here all came from a man aged 60-69 years with urothelial cancer.

The V call is TRBV4-1, the J call TRBJ2-7; possibly TRBD2 for D (6 bases). The CDR3 consists of 15 residues. Germline V gene lookup returns CDR1 MGHRA and CDR2 YSYEKL. V gave up 7 bases and J gave up 3 bases, with 19 bases separating them. CDR3 nucleotide sequence: TGCGCCAGCACCCCGTACTTGGGTAGCGGCTACGAGCAGTACTTC. As protein: CASTPYLGSGYEQYF.

This clone has just one count. V and J are TRBV27 and TRBJ1-2, with 9 bases fitting TRBD1. In germline, CDR1 is MNHEY, CDR2 SMNVEV (reference sequence). The CDR3 runs to 13 residues. The J segment lost 6 bases and the V segment lost 5 bases, leaving 4 bases of the junction unmatched. The CDR3, as DNA: TGTGCCAGCAGTCCCCGGACAGGGGATGGCTACACCTTC. Protein sequence: CASSPRTGDGYTF.

The chain links TRBV7-9 to TRBJ1-2, with 9 bases lining up with TRBD1. Trimming removed 1 base from V and 7 bases from J; junction bases left unmatched: 4. The CDR3 is 14 residues long. From germline, CDR1 is SEHNR and CDR2 FQNEAQ (reference sequence). CDR3 in DNA: TGTGCCAGCAGCTTAGGGACAGGGGCATTTGGCTACACCTTC. It yields the protein CASSLGTGAFGYTF.

The chain links TRBV7-3 to TRBJ2-2, with 8 nucleotides matching TRBD1. CDR3 length: 16 residues. After removal of 1 base from V and 5 bases from J, the junction contained 6 bases not matched to a gene. CDR1 and CDR2 (germline): SGHTA, FQGTGA. CDR3 coding DNA: TGTGCCAGCAGCTTAAATGCAGGGGGCGCAACCGGGGAGCTGTTTTTT. It translates to CASSLNAGGATGELFF.

The chain combines TRBV5-1 with TRBJ1-1, with 9 nucleotides matching TRBD1. CDR1 is SGHRS and CDR2 is YFSETQ in the germline V gene. V dropped 1 base and J dropped 0; count of bases not matched to a gene: 13. The CDR3 runs to 19 residues. CDR3 residues: CASSLRVPGQGPMNTEAFF. CDR3 nucleotides: TGCGCCAGCAGCTTGAGAGTCCCGGGACAGGGCCCCATGAACACTGAAGCTTTCTTT.